Listed here are 24 T cell receptor beta chains from one sample, sequenced in a study of blood T cell repertoires in COVID-19. The protocol was immunoSEQ multiplex PCR, while the TCRdb copy is restricted to in-frame clones and leaves out a portion. Counted here are around 98,000 clones, approximately 90% occurring once; the ten biggest clones make up around 4.5%. The material sequenced was peripheral blood. The receptors come from a man in his 70s with acute or convalescent COVID-19.

The genes are TRBV28 and TRBJ1-1, with D tentatively TRBD1 (5 bases). The CDR3 runs 15 residues. Germline-derived CDR1 and CDR2 are MDHEN and SYDVKM. The V end lost 5 bases, the J end lost 0 bases, and 13 bases lay between the germline ends. The CDR3 DNA sequence: TGTGCCAGCAGTGCTAACAGGCCTTTGAACACTGAAGCTTTCTTT. This translates into CASSANRPLNTEAFF.

This clone was seen only once. This chain connects TRBV4-1 to TRBJ2-2; 9 bases are a match to TRBD1. Germline-derived CDR1 and CDR2 are MGHRA and YSYEKL. Trimming cost V 3 bases and J 5 bases; bases outside gene matches: 4. The CDR3 spans 15 residues. In DNA form, the CDR3 reads TGCGCCAGCAGCCACCTGGACAGGGGTACCGGGGAGCTGTTTTTT. It yields the protein CASSHLDRGTGELFF.

This chain joins TRBV28 and TRBJ1-1, with TRBD1 as a possible D gene (5 bases). There are 16 residues in the CDR3. V lost 8 bases, J lost 0 bases, and 19 bases lay in between. Germline-derived CDR1 and CDR2 are MDHEN and SYDVKM. CDR3 sequence: CASARPGGFMNTEAFF. The CDR3 DNA is TGTGCCAGCGCTCGGCCGGGGGGGTTCATGAACACTGAAGCTTTCTTT.

CDR3 nucleotides: TGCAGCGTTGAAGATGCCAGCGGGGGGAGGTCAGATACGCAGTATTTT. Translated: CSVEDASGGRSDTQYF. The chain recombines TRBV29-1 with TRBJ2-3; 9 nucleotides align to TRBD2. Germline-derived CDR1 and CDR2 are SQVTM and ANQGSEA. The CDR3 covers 16 residues. Trimming removed 0 bases from V and 4 bases from J; junction bases left unmatched: 8.

The chain carries TRBV28 and TRBJ1-1, with a possible D match to TRBD1 (5 bases). V was clipped by 2 bases and J by 8 bases, with 15 bases between them. Germline V lookup: CDR1 MDHEN, CDR2 SYDVKM. The CDR3 is made up of 14 amino acids. In nucleotides, the CDR3 is TGTGCCAGCAGTTTACCCGACAGTCTTGGCGAAGCTTTCTTT. Its translation is CASSLPDSLGEAFF.

The chain combines TRBV5-5 with TRBJ1-1; 8 nucleotides align to TRBD1. This CDR3 has 16 amino acids. Germline CDR1 reads SGHKS; CDR2 reads YYEKEE (reference sequence). The trim removed 0 bases at V and 3 bases at J, leaving 7 bases unmatched. The CDR3 bases are TGTGCCAGCAGCTTGGAAGGACAGGGTCGGGACACTGAAGCTTTCTTT. This sequence encodes CASSLEGQGRDTEAFF.

The CDR3 spells CASSPRDRDYEQYF. The CDR3, as DNA: TGTGCCAGCAGCCCGCGGGACAGGGACTACGAGCAGTACTTC. The chain is built from TRBV7-8 and TRBJ2-7; 9 bases are a match to TRBD1. This CDR3 contains 14 residues. Germline V gene lookup returns CDR1 SGHVS and CDR2 FQNEAQ. V shed 5 bases and J 3 bases; nucleotides not matched to a gene: 5.

The chain combines TRBV28 with TRBJ1-3; maybe TRBD1 (6 bases). Trimming pared 4 bases from V and 2 bases from J, leaving 12 bases between. Germline CDR1 reads MDHEN; CDR2 reads SYDVKM. The CDR3 consists of 15 residues. CDR3 sequence reads: CASSSLTGTGNTIYF. In DNA, the CDR3 is TGTGCCAGCAGTTCGCTGACAGGTACTGGAAACACCATATATTTT. The entire variable domain, with the rest obtained from reference TRBV28 and TRBJ1-3, is as follows: DVKVTQSSRYLVKRTGEKVFLECVQDMDHENMFWYRQDPGLGLRLIYFSYDVKMKEKGDIPEGYSVSREKKERFSLILESASTNQTSMYLCASSSLTGTGNTIYFGEGSWLTVV.

This chain joins TRBV6-2 or TRBV6-3 and TRBJ1-2; 9 nucleotides agree with TRBD1. The CDR3 sequence is 14 residues long. V trimming: 5 bases; J trimming: 0 bases; junction bases outside the gene matches: 1. Germline CDR1 and CDR2: MNHEY and SVGEGT. The CDR3 loop is CASSRDRANYGYTF. CDR3 DNA: TGTGCCAGCAGTAGGGACAGGGCTAACTATGGCTACACCTTC.

The gene calls are TRBV15 and TRBJ1-2, with a weak D call TRBD1 (6 bases). The V and J ends lost 3 bases and 4 bases respectively, with 12 bases between them. CDR3 size: 14 residues. Germline CDR1 LNHNV, CDR2 YYDKDF (reference sequence). CDR3 sequence reads: CATSRGGPVYGYTF. DNA for the CDR3: TGTGCCACCAGCAGGGGGGGGCCAGTCTATGGCTACACCTTC.

The gene calls are TRBV6-2 or TRBV6-3 and TRBJ1-5; TRBD1 matches at 11 bases. Germline values: CDR1 MNHEY, CDR2 SVGEGT. This CDR3 has 15 amino acids. Germline trimming cut 7 bases from V and 4 bases from J; bases unmatched to any gene: 6. The CDR3 nucleotides are TGTGCCAGCACCCCGGACAGGGGGCTGAATCAGCCCCAGCATTTT. Its translation: CASTPDRGLNQPQHF.

This clone was detected a few times. The genes are TRBV9 and TRBJ1-3; 10 bases are a match to TRBD1. The length of the CDR3 is 15 residues. Per the germline V gene, CDR1 is SGDLS and CDR2 is YYNGEE. J lost 2 bases, V lost 3 bases, and 2 bases had no gene match. The chain's CDR3 is CASSEGTGAGNTIYF. The CDR3 DNA sequence: TGTGCCAGCAGCGAGGGGACAGGGGCTGGAAACACCATATATTTT.

This clone was seen only a few times. The CDR3 DNA sequence: TGCGCCAGCAGGCAACCGGGAAACAGGGCTAACTATGGCTACACCTTC. This sequence encodes CASRQPGNRANYGYTF. The rearrangement links TRBV4-1 to TRBJ1-2, with D maybe TRBD1 (6 bases). Germline V CDR1 and CDR2: MGHRA, YSYEKL. V was cut by 6 bases and J by 0 bases, with 17 bases left in between. This CDR3 comprises 16 residues.

This chain uses TRBV3-1 (or the pseudogene TRBV3-2) with TRBJ2-5, with 9 bases fitting TRBD2. V shed 1 base and J 4 bases; nucleotides not matched to a gene: 4. Germline CDR1 reads LGHDT; CDR2 reads YNNKEL (reference sequence). The CDR3 is 15 residues long. Written as DNA, the CDR3 is TGTGCCAGCAGCCAAGGACGCGGGGGGGCAGAGACCCAGTACTTC. It translates to CASSQGRGGAETQYF.

The rearrangement joins TRBV28 to TRBJ1-4, with TRBD1 identical over 8 bases. This CDR3 spans 15 amino acids. Unmatched junction bases numbered 10, after V lost 3 bases and J lost 10 bases. Germline lookup yields CDR1 MDHEN and CDR2 SYDVKM. The CDR3 coding sequence is TGTGCCAGCAGTTTGCGACAGGGGAATTCGGGAAAACTGTTTTTT. The encoded protein is CASSLRQGNSGKLFF.

This rearrangement joins TRBV6-5 to TRBJ1-2, with a possible D match to TRBD1 (6 bases). This CDR3 contains 15 residues. The germline V gene has CDR1 MNHEY and CDR2 SVGAGI. V dropped 5 bases and J dropped 4 bases, with 17 bases sitting between them. The CDR3 nucleotides are TGTGCCAGCAGTAAGCAGGGGTCGGAAGCCTATGGCTACACCTTC. Its protein is CASSKQGSEAYGYTF.

This chain connects TRBV7-8 to TRBJ2-3; tentatively, D is TRBD2 (5 bases). The CDR3 extends over 16 amino acids. With 7 bases removed from V and 6 bases from J, the gap between germline ends came to 23 bases. CDR1 SGHVS and CDR2 FQNEAQ come from the germline V gene. CDR3 in DNA: TGTGCCAGCACCCTTGGGGTCCTATCCCGCGGGGATACGCAGTATTTT. Protein product: CASTLGVLSRGDTQYF.

This sequence joins TRBV5-4 and TRBJ1-3; the D gene is possibly TRBD1 (6 bases). Germline assignment: CDR1 SGHNT and CDR2 YYREEE (reference sequence). The CDR3 totals 14 residues. Deletions cut 3 bases from V and 4 bases from J, with 11 bases between. CDR3 DNA: TGTGCCAGCAGCTCCCTCGGACAGGGAAACACCATATATTTT. Its protein is CASSSLGQGNTIYF.

This clone appeared a single time. The chain recombines TRBV5-4 with TRBJ2-5, with 10 bases identical to TRBD1. The CDR3 extends over 15 amino acids. V gave up 4 bases and J gave up 5 bases; unmatched junction bases: 8. CDR1 and CDR2 (germline): SGHNT, YYREEE (reference sequence). In DNA form, the CDR3 reads TGTGCCAGCAGCGGCCCGACAGGGGGCCCGGAGACCCAGTACTTC. This gives the protein CASSGPTGGPETQYF. The complete variable domain, with remaining parts taken from reference TRBV5-4 and TRBJ2-5, reads ETGVTQSPTHLIKTRGQQVTLRCSSQSGHNTVSWYQQALGQGPQFIFQYYREEENGRGNFPPRFSGLQFPNYSSELNVNALELDDSALYLCASSGPTGGPETQYFGPGTRLLVL.

V gene TRBV15 combines with J gene TRBJ1-6, with 7 bases aligning to TRBD1. This CDR3 comprises 15 residues. In germline, CDR1 is LNHNV, CDR2 YYDKDF (reference sequence). J gave up 5 bases and V 1 base, and 2 bases lay outside the gene matches. Written as DNA, the CDR3 is TGTGCCACCAGCAGAGCCGGGACAGATAATTCACCCCTCCACTTT. This sequence encodes CATSRAGTDNSPLHF.

The V call is TRBV7-3, the J call TRBJ1-6, with TRBD1 identical over 7 bases. V was clipped by 2 bases and J by 5 bases; unmatched bases: 6. CDR1 SGHTA and CDR2 FQGTGA come from the germline V gene. There are 16 residues in the CDR3. DNA of the CDR3: TGTGCCAGCAGCTTAGAGGGGGCCGCTAATAATTCACCCCTCCACTTT. It is translated as CASSLEGAANNSPLHF.

The chain joins TRBV6-5 to TRBJ1-4, with TRBD1 as a possible D gene (6 bases). The V gene lost 8 bases and the J gene lost 3 bases, with 7 bases spanning the gap. The CDR3 runs to 12 residues. Looked up from germline, CDR1 is MNHEY and CDR2 is SVGAGI. CDR3 residues: CASRTANEKLFF. The CDR3 bases are TGTGCCAGCCGGACAGCTAATGAAAAACTGTTTTTT.

This rearrangement joins TRBV10-2 to TRBJ1-2, with D unresolved. The CDR3 spans 17 residues. Per the germline V gene, CDR1 is WSHSY and CDR2 is SAAADI. Trimming took 2 bases from V and 2 from J, leaving 18 bases between them. This CDR3 is CASSEPKGETSNYGYTF. The CDR3 DNA sequence: TGCGCCAGCAGTGAGCCGAAAGGTGAGACTTCCAACTATGGCTACACCTTC.

V gene TRBV11-2 combines with J gene TRBJ1-1; D is unresolved. V dropped 7 bases and J dropped 0 bases, with 9 bases sitting between them. The CDR3 sequence is 13 residues long. In germline, CDR1 is SGHAT, CDR2 FQNNGV. CDR3 nucleotides: TGTGCCAGCATCCTGCAGTTGAACACTGAAGCTTTCTTT. Residues: CASILQLNTEAFF.